The rows below give T cell receptor beta chains drawn from one sample of a study of cytomegalovirus exposure and HLA in healthy donors. This table comes from immunoSEQ multiplex PCR, and its TCRdb copy is limited to in-frame clones, with some not included. This table has approximately 160,000 clones, over 65% appearing once. Material: PBMCs. The receptors were sampled from a woman aged 25 to 39 in good health and CMV-seropositive. Both conserved end residues are part of each CDR3.

v_call,cdr3_aa
TRBV12-5,CASGLGSYEQYF
TRBV28,CASRLEPSTDTQYF
TRBV7-2,CASSQESGRALGEQFF
TRBV4-3,CASSPLPGLAGGKGTGELFF
TRBV19,CASSMSTGGEQYF
TRBV30,CAWSVDSYYGYTF
TRBV4-1,CASSQDRLAGESDTQYF
TRBV11-3,CASSSPRSPSSYEQYF
TRBV28,CASGLAGLRVTDTQYF
TRBV28,CASRQGNGYTF
TRBV28,CASSFGGSGDPEPQHF
TRBV29-1,CSVGFLAGDNEQFF
TRBV11-3,CASSLDGAGNPWGETQYF
TRBV4-1,CASSQVVDRTGVNTEAFF
TRBV30,CAWIGAPNEKLFF
TRBV6-4,CASRPGLAGNEQYF
TRBV27,CASSSSPYGYTF
TRBV27,CASSPGTGSTDTQYF
TRBV7-9,CASSLGSLSGSSDTQYF
TRBV6-5,CASSWGLAGLNNEQFF
TRBV5-1,CASSPTSYTDTQYF
TRBV4-3,CASSHGGGEGRGEQFF
TRBV4-3,CASSQGGALNRGPPHSYEQYF
TRBV19,CASSRQGAGTEAFF
TRBV11-2,CASSIDREANYGYTF
TRBV11-2,CASSPTGGGTEAFF
TRBV11-2,CASSWRSGKGNEQFF
TRBV28,CASSFWESSGSSYEQYF
TRBV5-1,CASSLGGGSSYNEQFF
TRBV4-3,CASSQVEIGELFF
TRBV19,CASSFGQGNEKLFF
TRBV7-6,CASSLGQGGGNTIYF
TRBV11-2,CASSLGSGGDQPQHF
TRBV28,CASNPGIKETQYF
TRBV11-3,CASSQLGGNTEAFF
TRBV19,CASSIERSGTLSLEQYF
TRBV28,CASSLPSHASGRRTYEQYF
TRBV7-9,CASRHPGLVQETQYF
TRBV5-1,CASFSTSGSGELFF
TRBV2,CASAYSDEQFF
TRBV28,CASSFSSPYEQYF
TRBV29-1,CSVGLGVGSLTYEQYF